A single sample gave rise to the 17 T cell receptor beta chains below, sequenced in a study of CXCR3-negative and CXCR3-positive naive CD8 T cells. These receptors' antigens are unknown. Study-wide points: The TRB CDR3s that CXCR3-positive naive cells carried were more hydrophobic than those of CXCR3-negative naive cells.

The TRB cDNA libraries were prepared by 5' RACE with UMI labels. For each CDR3 protein, TCRdb gives one entry from its re-call of the 5' RACE reads, without DNA. Recorded for this sample: around 80,000 distinct CDR3 sequences. Sequencing used naive CXCR3+ CD8+ T cells from blood. As for subset: CD45RO-CCR7+CD27+CD95- naive CD8+ T cells expressing CXCR3 (TNR3+). The receptors were sampled from a human donor in good health. Some clones in this sample may be carry-over from other donors' samples.

The V call is TRBV7-2, the J call TRBJ2-4. The CDR3 consists of 11 residues. Looked up from germline, CDR1 is SGHTA and CDR2 is FQGNSA. CDR3 sequence: CASSLAGYHQF.

V usage is TRBV5-1 and J usage is TRBJ2-3; the TRBD2 assignment by TCRdb is unverifiable without DNA. This CDR3 region has 15 residues. Germline CDR1 and CDR2: SGHRS and YFSETQ. This chain's CDR3 is CASSLDQAGTDTQYF.

CDR3 loop: CSVETNAYEQYF. The genes are TRBV29-1 and TRBJ2-7. The CDR3 covers 12 residues. Germline V gene data show CDR1 as SQVTM and CDR2 as ANQGSEA.

The gene calls are TRBV12-3 or TRBV12-4 and TRBJ2-1; TCRdb proposes TRBD2, but this gene call is untestable without DNA. This CDR3 is 15 amino acids long. CDR3 amino acids: CASSSGSSLFDEQFF.

V usage is TRBV29-1 and J usage is TRBJ2-5; lacking DNA, the TRBD1 call made by TCRdb goes unchecked. Germline CDR1 reads SQVTM; CDR2 reads ANQGSEA. This CDR3 region has 16 residues. CDR3 protein: CSVVRWPRDPQETQYF.

V is TRBV5-5 and J is TRBJ2-1. The CDR3 is 13 residues long. Germline CDR1 is SGHKS and CDR2 is YYEKEE (reference sequence). The chain's CDR3 is CASSAALGNEQFF.

This chain connects TRBV28 to TRBJ1-2; there is no DNA to check the TCRdb D call of TRBD1. Germline values: CDR1 MDHEN, CDR2 SYDVKM. The CDR3 sequence is 14 residues long. The CDR3: CASTPWTGNYGYTF.

This sequence joins TRBV15 and TRBJ2-7. The CDR3 is 15 amino acids. CDR1 and CDR2 from the germline V gene are LNHNV and YYDKDF (reference sequence). The CDR3 loop reads CATAIGRRSSYEQYF. Looking up the rest from reference TRBV15 and TRBJ2-7 gives the full variable domain: DAMVIQNPRYQVTQFGKPVTLSCSQTLNHNVMYWYQQKSSQAPKLLFHYYDKDFNNEADTPDNFQSRRPNTSFCFLDIRSPGLGDTAMYLCATAIGRRSSYEQYFGPGTRLTVT.

The chain carries TRBV28 and TRBJ2-1; TCRdb reports TRBD1, a call that lacks DNA to check it against. The CDR3 consists of 12 residues. The germline CDR1 and CDR2 sequences are MDHEN and SYDVKM. CDR3 loop: CASTLGLNEQFF.

The V gene is TRBV20-1, the J gene TRBJ2-5; the D call of TRBD2 rests on TCRdb alone, since no DNA is present to check it. The length of the CDR3 is 16 residues. Germline V gene sequence: CDR1 DFQATT, CDR2 SNEGSKA (reference sequence). The CDR3 loop is CSARGPLAGGPETQYF.

J is TRBJ2-7 and V is TRBV4-1; the TRBD1 assignment by TCRdb is unverifiable without DNA. CDR3 length equals 15 residues. Germline lookup yields CDR1 MGHRA and CDR2 YSYEKL. The CDR3 sequence: CASSPRNTYSYEQYF.

This sequence joins TRBV7-9 and TRBJ2-7. The CDR3 loop spans 11 amino acids. Germline V gene sequence: CDR1 SEHNR, CDR2 FQNEAQ (reference sequence). CDR3 in amino acids: CASSFGHEQYF.

The chain couples TRBV28 to TRBJ2-7; TCRdb reports TRBD1, a call that lacks DNA to check it against. Germline CDR1 is MDHEN and CDR2 is SYDVKM. This CDR3 has 13 amino acids. Here the CDR3 reads CASSLFRTGEQYF.

The genes are TRBV2 and TRBJ2-2; there is no DNA to check the TCRdb D call of TRBD1. There are 13 residues in the CDR3. Germline V gene lookup returns CDR1 SNHLY and CDR2 FYNNEI. The CDR3 sequence: CATRDRNTGELFF.

The chain employs TRBV6-5 and TRBJ2-5; TCRdb gives TRBD1 as the D gene, but with no DNA this cannot be confirmed. CDR1 is MNHEY and CDR2 is SVGAGI in the germline V gene. This CDR3 has 15 residues. CDR3 loop: CASGRAGGYQETQYF.

The V gene is TRBV29-1, the J gene TRBJ2-7; without DNA, the TCRdb call of TRBD2 cannot be checked. The CDR3 covers 13 residues. Germline assignment: CDR1 SQVTM and CDR2 ANQGSEA. CDR3 sequence reads: CSVGGGTSYEQYF.

The chain recombines TRBV6-2 or TRBV6-3 with TRBJ2-2; TCRdb names TRBD2, which stays unverified in the absence of DNA. CDR3 length: 14 residues. Germline V gene sequence: CDR1 MNHEY, CDR2 SVGEGT. This chain's CDR3 is CATSDGPNTGELFF.